This T cell receptor (beta chain) is from a study of blood T cells in healthy people across ages. General observations from the study: What prevented conclusive comparison of naive and antigen-experienced cells was that PBMCs were unsorted. Among T cells, TCR beta diversity per million cells dropped roughly linearly as age rose.

It was with a sample-barcoded 5' primer and a J-beta primer mix that a second PCR of about 7 to 12 cycles was run. Template switching added a 12-random-nucleotide identifier to every cDNA molecule. TCRdb independently ran MiXCR on the 5' RACE reads; one entry per CDR3 protein. The sample lists some 800,000 distinct CDR3 sequences, roughly 44% occurring once. This clonotype was seen more than once but under ten times. Antigen unknown. The individuals who served as donors were healthy Caucasians living in Russia, aged roughly 6 to 95. Sequenced: blood. The source of this sequence is a man aged 55 to 70 in good health.

The CDR3 reads CASSSQGAVRDEQFF. The CDR3 nucleotides read TGTGCCAGCAGTTCACAGGGGGCGGTGAGAGATGAGCAGTTCTTC. This chain uses TRBV12-3 or TRBV12-4 with TRBJ2-1; TRBD1 matches 9 bases. The CDR3 covers 15 residues. Unmatched junction bases numbered 9, after V lost 4 bases and J lost 8 bases.